A selection of T cell receptor beta chains follows, all from one sample in a study of blood T cell repertoires in COVID-19. Measured with immunoSEQ multiplex PCR; TCRdb has only the in-frame clones, and not every one. The sample has around 160,000 clones; roughly nine tenths are singletons. The sample taken for sequencing was peripheral blood. The source is a man aged 55-75 years with acute or convalescent COVID-19. The CDR3 runs from the conserved cysteine through the conserved F or W. D genes are given only for firm matches. Only part of the rows carry a size: once, few, many, or a class if the clone is expanded.

j_call d_call v_call clone_size cdr3_nt cdr3_aa
TRBJ1-6 - TRBV2 - TGTGCCAGCAGCGGACGGACAGCCGCAGATTCACCCCTCCACTTT CASSGRTAADSPLHF
TRBJ1-4 - TRBV4-1 - TGCGCCAGCAGCCAACGGGAGTATGCGGATGAAAAACTGTTTTTT CASSQREYADEKLFF
TRBJ2-3 - TRBV11-1 once TGTGCCAGCAGCTTAACAGTTAGCACAGATACGCAGTATTTT CASSLTVSTDTQYF
TRBJ2-3 TRBD1 TRBV2 - TGTGCCAGCGCAGGGGGAACAGATACGCAGTATTTT CASAGGTDTQYF
TRBJ2-1 - TRBV24-1 - TGTGCCACCAGTGATTTCGGCCAGGGGATTAACAATGAGCAGTTCTTC CATSDFGQGINNEQFF
TRBJ2-3 - TRBV5-6 - TGTGCCAGCAGCTTGGCTCCAGATACGCAGTATTTT CASSLAPDTQYF
TRBJ2-7 TRBD1 TRBV5-1 - TGCGCCAGCAGCTTGTCACAGGGGGAGGCTTACGAGCAGTACTTC CASSLSQGEAYEQYF
TRBJ2-2 TRBD2 TRBV6-2/TRBV6-3 once TGTGCCAGCAGCTGGGGGGGGACCGGGGAGCTGTTTTTT CASSWGGTGELFF
TRBJ1-5 TRBD1 TRBV7-2 - TGTGCCAGCAGCCAAGGGACAGGCGGTCCGCCCCAGCATTTT CASSQGTGGPPQHF
TRBJ1-1 TRBD1 TRBV6-2/TRBV6-3 once TGTGCCAGCAGTAAATGGACAGGGTTGAACACTGAAGCTTTCTTT CASSKWTGLNTEAFF
TRBJ2-5 - TRBV12-3/TRBV12-4 - TGTGCCAGCAGCGAGAGTGAGACCCAGTACTTC CASSESETQYF
TRBJ2-1 - TRBV19 - TGTGCCAGTAGGATCGGGGCAGGGGACTACAATGAGCAGTTCTTC CASRIGAGDYNEQFF
TRBJ1-2 TRBD1 TRBV7-7 - TGTGCCAGGCTGACGGGACAGGGGGGTGGCTACACCTTC CARLTGQGGGYTF
TRBJ2-5 - TRBV3-1/TRBV3-2 - TGTGCCAGCAGCCAAGTCACGGGGATCCGAGAGACCCAGTACTTC CASSQVTGIRETQYF
TRBJ1-5 - TRBV19 - TGTGCCAGTACGGGGGGGCATGGCAATCAGCCCCAGCATTTT CASTGGHGNQPQHF
TRBJ1-1 - TRBV6-5 - TGTGCCAGCAGGGGGGGGGAGAACACTGAAGCTTTCTTT CASRGGENTEAFF